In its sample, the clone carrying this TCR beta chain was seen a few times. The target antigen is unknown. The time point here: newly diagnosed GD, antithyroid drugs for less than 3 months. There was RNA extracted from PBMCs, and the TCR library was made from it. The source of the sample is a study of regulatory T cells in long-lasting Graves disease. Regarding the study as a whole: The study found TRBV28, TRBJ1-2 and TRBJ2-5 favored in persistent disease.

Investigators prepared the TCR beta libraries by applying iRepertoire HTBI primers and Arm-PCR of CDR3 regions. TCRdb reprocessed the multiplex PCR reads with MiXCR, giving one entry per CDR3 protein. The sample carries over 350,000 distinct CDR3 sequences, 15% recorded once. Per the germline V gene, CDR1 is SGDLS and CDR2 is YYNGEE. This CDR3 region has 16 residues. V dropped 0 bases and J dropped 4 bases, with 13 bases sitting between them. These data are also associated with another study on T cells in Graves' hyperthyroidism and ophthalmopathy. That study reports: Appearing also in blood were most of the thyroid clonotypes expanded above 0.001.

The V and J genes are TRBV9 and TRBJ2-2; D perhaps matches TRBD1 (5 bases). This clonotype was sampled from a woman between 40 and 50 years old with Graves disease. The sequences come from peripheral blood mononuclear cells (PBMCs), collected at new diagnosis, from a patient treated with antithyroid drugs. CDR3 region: CASSVGGHPGTGELFF. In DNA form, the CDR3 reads TGTGCCAGCAGCGTAGGCGGACATCCGGGCACCGGGGAGCTGTTTTTT.